This TCR beta chain emerged from a study of blood T cell repertoires in COVID-19. Study context: PBMCs, B-cell-depleted T cells, or T cells were the source of the cDNA or gDNA that made up the material.

The method was immunoSEQ multiplex PCR; TCRdb's version includes in-frame clones alone and lacks a portion of them. The repertoire holds about 52,000 clones, with about 81% as singletons. The CDR3 is made up of 14 amino acids. The J segment lost 2 bases and the V segment lost 5 bases, leaving 5 bases of the junction unmatched. Germline CDR1 LNHDA, CDR2 SQIVND (reference sequence). The sequencing sample was made of peripheral blood. This sequence originates from a woman of 80 years or more with COVID-19, enrolled during active disease. The chain is built from TRBV19 and TRBJ1-1; 7 positions match TRBD1. CDR3 bases: TGTGCCAGTAGTCATTCAGGGGGAAACACTGAAGCTTTCTTT. Translating gives CASSHSGGNTEAFF.